The clone carrying this T cell receptor (beta chain) has only a few counts. The sample comes from a study of control samples from healthy donors and cancer patients. Generated by immunoSEQ multiplex PCR, the TCRdb table keeps only in-frame clones and is missing some. The sample lists over 150,000 clones, approximately 94% occurring once. The germline V gene has CDR1 SGHRS and CDR2 YFSETQ. The trim removed 4 bases at V and 8 bases at J, leaving 13 bases unmatched. The CDR3 loop spans 15 amino acids. The chain joins TRBV5-1 to TRBJ1-2; 8 bases are a match to TRBD1. This TCR came from a man aged 35-49 years in good health. What was sequenced was blood. The CDR3 reads CASSLTGTGGGGYTF. The CDR3 coding sequence is TGCGCCAGCAGCCTAACCGGGACAGGAGGTGGCGGCTACACCTTC.